One sample yielded the 2 T cell receptor beta chains listed below, sequenced in a study of OX40 agonist ivuxolimab in advanced cancers. Here immunoSEQ multiplex PCR was the method, and the copy in TCRdb shows in-frame clones only, minus some. The table has about 72,000 clones, roughly nine tenths seen once; the top ten hold over 9.5%. This material consisted of CD4+ or CD8+ T cells sorted from blood, taken in a trial of the OX40 agonist ivuxolimab. Receptors originate from an adult with an advanced solid tumor such as melanoma, head and neck, liver or kidney cancer.

The chain recombines TRBV7-9 with TRBJ1-4, with D hard to call. CDR1 is SEHNR, CDR2 FQNEAQ, per germline (reference sequence). V dropped 7 bases and J dropped 0 bases, with 15 bases sitting between them. The CDR3 spans 16 residues. Here the CDR3 DNA reads TGTGCCAGCACCACTCCAACTCTTACAACTAATGAAAAACTGTTTTTT. Amino acids: CASTTPTLTTNEKLFF.

This clone came up a few times. This chain's CDR3 is CASSFSRIYGYTF. DNA for the CDR3: TGTGCCAGCAGCTTCAGCAGGATATATGGCTACACCTTC. J is TRBJ1-2 and V is TRBV7-9; D remains unclear. Germline V CDR1 and CDR2: SEHNR, FQNEAQ (reference sequence). V was pared by 3 bases and J by 5 bases, with 10 bases between. This CDR3 has 13 amino acids.